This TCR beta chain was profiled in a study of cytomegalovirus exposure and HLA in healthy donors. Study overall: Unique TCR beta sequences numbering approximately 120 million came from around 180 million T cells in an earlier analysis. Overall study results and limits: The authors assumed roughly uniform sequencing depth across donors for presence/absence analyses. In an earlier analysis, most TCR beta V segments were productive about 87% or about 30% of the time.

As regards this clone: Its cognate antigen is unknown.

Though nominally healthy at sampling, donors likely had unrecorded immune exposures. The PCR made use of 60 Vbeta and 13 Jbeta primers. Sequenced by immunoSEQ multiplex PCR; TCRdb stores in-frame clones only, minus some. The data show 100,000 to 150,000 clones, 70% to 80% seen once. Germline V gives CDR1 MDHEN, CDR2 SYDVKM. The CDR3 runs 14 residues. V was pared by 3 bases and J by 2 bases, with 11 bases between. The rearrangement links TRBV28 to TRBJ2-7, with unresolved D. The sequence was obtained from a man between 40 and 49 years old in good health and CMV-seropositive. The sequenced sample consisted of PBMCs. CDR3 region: CASSFSLSTYEQYF. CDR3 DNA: TGTGCCAGCAGTTTTAGCCTCAGTACCTACGAGCAGTACTTC.